Sequencing of this TCR beta chain was carried out in a study of blood T cell repertoires in COVID-19. The V and J ends lost 1 base and 0 bases respectively, with 9 bases between them. Germline CDR1 is SGHAT and CDR2 is FQDESV (reference sequence). This CDR3 is 16 amino acids long. Profiling relied on immunoSEQ multiplex PCR, and the TCRdb table lists in-frame clones only, not all of them. This table has about 88,000 clones, roughly 88% appearing once. The material sequenced was peripheral blood. The clonotype was recovered from a man aged 80 or over with acute or convalescent COVID-19. The chain is built from TRBV11-1 and TRBJ2-2; the D is unclear. The CDR3 nucleotides read TGTGCCAGCAGCTTAGATTACGGAGCGAACACCGGGGAGCTGTTTTTT. This sequence encodes CASSLDYGANTGELFF.